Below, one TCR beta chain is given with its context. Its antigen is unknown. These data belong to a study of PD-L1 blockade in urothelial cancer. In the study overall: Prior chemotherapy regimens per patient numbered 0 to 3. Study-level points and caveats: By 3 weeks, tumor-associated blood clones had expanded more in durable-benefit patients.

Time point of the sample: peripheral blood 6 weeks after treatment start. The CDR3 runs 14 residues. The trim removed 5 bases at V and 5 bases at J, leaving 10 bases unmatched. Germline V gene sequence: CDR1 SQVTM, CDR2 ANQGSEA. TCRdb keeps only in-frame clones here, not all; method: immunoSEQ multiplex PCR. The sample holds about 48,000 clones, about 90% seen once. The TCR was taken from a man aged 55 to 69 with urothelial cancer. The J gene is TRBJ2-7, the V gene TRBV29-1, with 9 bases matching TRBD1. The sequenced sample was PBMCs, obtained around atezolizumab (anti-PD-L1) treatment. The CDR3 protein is CSVRQGVLPHEQYF. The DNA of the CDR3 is TGCAGCGTTCGACAGGGGGTCCTTCCCCACGAGCAGTACTTC.